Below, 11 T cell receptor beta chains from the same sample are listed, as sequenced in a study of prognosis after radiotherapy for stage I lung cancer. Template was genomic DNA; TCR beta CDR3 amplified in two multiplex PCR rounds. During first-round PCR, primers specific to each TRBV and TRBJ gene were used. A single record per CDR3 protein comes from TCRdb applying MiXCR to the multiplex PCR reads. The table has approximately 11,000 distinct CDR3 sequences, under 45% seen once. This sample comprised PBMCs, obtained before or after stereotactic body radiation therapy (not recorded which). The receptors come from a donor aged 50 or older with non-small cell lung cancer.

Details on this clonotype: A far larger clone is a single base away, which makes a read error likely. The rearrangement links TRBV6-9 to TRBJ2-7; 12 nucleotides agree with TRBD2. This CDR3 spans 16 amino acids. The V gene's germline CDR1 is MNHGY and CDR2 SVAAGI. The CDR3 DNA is TGTGTCAGCAGCAGACTAGCGGGAGTAGAGACCTACGAGCAGTACTTC. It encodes CVSSRLAGVETYEQYF.

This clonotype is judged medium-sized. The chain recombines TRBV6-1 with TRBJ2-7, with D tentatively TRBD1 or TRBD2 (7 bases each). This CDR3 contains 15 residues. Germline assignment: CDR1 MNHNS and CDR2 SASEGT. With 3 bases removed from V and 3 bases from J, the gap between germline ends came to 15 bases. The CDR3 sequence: CASSEGGGGNYEQYF. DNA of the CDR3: TGTGCCAGCAGTGAGGGAGGGGGCGGGAACTACGAGCAGTACTTC.

The CDR3 reads CASSLGPGVGAQETQYF. The CDR3 DNA is TGTGCCAGCAGCTTGGGCCCGGGAGTGGGGGCCCAAGAGACCCAGTACTTC. The J gene is TRBJ2-5, the V gene TRBV5-5; D may match TRBD1 or TRBD2 (6 bases each). The CDR3 sequence is 17 residues long. The V gene lost 0 bases and the J gene lost 1 base, with 16 bases spanning the gap. The germline V gene has CDR1 SGHKS and CDR2 YYEKEE (reference sequence). The variable domain in full, with the rest retrieved from reference TRBV5-5 and TRBJ2-5, is DAGVTQSPTHLIKTRGQQVTLRCSPISGHKSVSWYQQVLGQGPQFIFQYYEKEERGRGNFPDRFSARQFPNYSSELNVNALLLGDSALYLCASSLGPGVGAQETQYFGPGTRLLVL.

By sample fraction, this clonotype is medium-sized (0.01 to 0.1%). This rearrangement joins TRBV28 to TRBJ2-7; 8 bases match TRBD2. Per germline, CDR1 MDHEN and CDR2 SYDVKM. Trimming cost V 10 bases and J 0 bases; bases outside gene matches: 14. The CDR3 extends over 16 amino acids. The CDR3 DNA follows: TGTGCCACTCACAGCGGGAGAGTTTTAAGCTCCTACGAGCAGTACTTC. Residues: CATHSGRVLSSYEQYF.

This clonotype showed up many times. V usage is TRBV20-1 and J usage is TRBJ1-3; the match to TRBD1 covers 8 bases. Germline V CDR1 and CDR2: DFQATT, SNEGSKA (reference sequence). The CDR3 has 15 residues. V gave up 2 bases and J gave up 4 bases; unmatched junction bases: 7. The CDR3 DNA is TGCAGTGCTAGAAGTCAGGGGGCGCCCGGAAACACCATATATTTT. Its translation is CSARSQGAPGNTIYF.

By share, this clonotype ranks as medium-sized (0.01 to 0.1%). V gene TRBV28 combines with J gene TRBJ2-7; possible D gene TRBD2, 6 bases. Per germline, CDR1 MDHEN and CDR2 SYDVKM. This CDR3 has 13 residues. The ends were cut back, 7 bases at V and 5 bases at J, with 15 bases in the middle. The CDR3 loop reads CASNGAGLNEQYF. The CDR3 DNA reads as TGTGCCAGCAATGGGGCGGGACTCAACGAGCAGTACTTC.

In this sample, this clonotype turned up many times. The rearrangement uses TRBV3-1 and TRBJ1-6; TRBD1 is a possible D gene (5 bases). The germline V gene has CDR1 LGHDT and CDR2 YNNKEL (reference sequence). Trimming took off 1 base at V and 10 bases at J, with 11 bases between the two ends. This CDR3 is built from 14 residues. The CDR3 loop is CASSQVGEGSPLHF. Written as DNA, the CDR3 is TGTGCCAGCAGCCAAGTGGGGGAGGGCTCACCCCTCCACTTT.

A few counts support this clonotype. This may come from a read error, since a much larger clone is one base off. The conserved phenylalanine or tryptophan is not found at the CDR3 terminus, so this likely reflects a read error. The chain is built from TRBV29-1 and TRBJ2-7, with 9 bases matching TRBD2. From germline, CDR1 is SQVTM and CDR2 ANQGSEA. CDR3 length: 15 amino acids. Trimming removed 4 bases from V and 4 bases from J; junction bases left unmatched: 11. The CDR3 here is CSVAGVAGGLYEQYL. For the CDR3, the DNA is TGCAGCGTTGCAGGAGTCGCGGGAGGGCTTTACGAGCAGTACCTC.

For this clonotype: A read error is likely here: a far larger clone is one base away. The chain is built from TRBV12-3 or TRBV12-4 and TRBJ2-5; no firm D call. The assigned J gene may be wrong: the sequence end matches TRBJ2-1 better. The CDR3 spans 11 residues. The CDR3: CASSLGTPQFF. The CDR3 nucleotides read TGTGCCAGCAGTTTAGGCACTCCCCAGTTCTTC.

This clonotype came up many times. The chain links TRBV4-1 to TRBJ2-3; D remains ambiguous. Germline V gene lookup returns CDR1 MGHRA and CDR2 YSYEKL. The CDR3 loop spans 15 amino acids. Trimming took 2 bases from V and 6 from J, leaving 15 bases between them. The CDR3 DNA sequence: TGCGCCAGCAGCCAACCAACTTCAATGGGGGATACGCAGTATTTT. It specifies CASSQPTSMGDTQYF.

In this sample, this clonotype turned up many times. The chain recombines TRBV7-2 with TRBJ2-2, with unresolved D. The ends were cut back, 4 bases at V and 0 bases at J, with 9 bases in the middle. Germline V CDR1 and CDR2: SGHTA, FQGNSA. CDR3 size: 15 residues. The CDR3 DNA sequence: TGTGCCAGCAGCTCCGACTGGACGAACACCGGGGAGCTGTTTTTT. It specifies CASSSDWTNTGELFF.